This record concerns one T cell receptor (beta chain) sequence. This entry comes from a study of T cell changes during pregnancy in multiple sclerosis. The assay was immunoSEQ multiplex PCR, and TCRdb's table has in-frame clones only and misses some. The repertoire holds under 130,000 clones, approximately 90% seen once, with less than 4.5% in the top ten. CDR1 is KGHSY, CDR2 FQNENV, per germline. V was pared by 4 bases and J by 2 bases, with 11 bases between. CDR3 size: 14 residues. The input for sequencing was peripheral blood, taken after pregnancy. The chain links TRBV16 to TRBJ1-1; D is uncertain. The source of this sequence is a female donor with multiple sclerosis, enrolled in a pregnancy study. CDR3 in DNA: TGTGCCAGCAGCCCCGGTGTGGTCAACACTGAAGCTTTCTTT. Its translation: CASSPGVVNTEAFF.